The clone carrying this TCR beta chain appeared once. This record belongs to a study of cytomegalovirus exposure and HLA in healthy donors. It was with 60 Vbeta and 13 Jbeta primers that the PCR ran. Assay used: immunoSEQ multiplex PCR; TCRdb lists only in-frame clones, some missing. The data show 130,000 or so clones, with 78% seen just once and roughly 1.5% held by the top ten. Germline V gene sequence: CDR1 SGHRS, CDR2 YFSETQ. V was clipped by 4 bases and J by 11 bases, with 27 bases between them. The CDR3 loop spans 17 amino acids. Material: PBMCs. The chain combines TRBV5-1 with TRBJ1-4; possible D gene TRBD1, 5 bases. This clonotype originated in a woman younger than 30 in good health and CMV-seronegative. CDR3 sequence reads: CASSNSVRGRPIWKLFF. As DNA, the CDR3 is TGCGCCAGCAGCAACTCTGTAAGGGGCCGCCCCATCTGGAAACTGTTTTTT.